The 20 T cell receptor beta chains reported below all come from one sample, sequenced in a study of blood T cell repertoires in COVID-19. Assay used: immunoSEQ multiplex PCR; TCRdb lists only in-frame clones, some missing. Here the sample spans about 40,000 clones, 87% being singletons. The sample consisted of peripheral blood. These receptor sequences come from a woman over 75 with active COVID-19.

V is TRBV9 and J is TRBJ2-7; possibly TRBD1 for D (6 bases). From germline, CDR1 is SGDLS and CDR2 YYNGEE. The CDR3 extends over 13 amino acids. The germline V and J ends were trimmed by 0 bases and 5 bases, with 9 bases remaining between them. The CDR3 loop reads CASSVGQGNEQYF. The CDR3 bases are TGTGCCAGCAGCGTAGGTCAGGGGAACGAGCAGTACTTC.

V and J are TRBV15 and TRBJ1-2, with a weak D call TRBD1 (6 bases). V gave up 4 bases and J gave up 4 bases, with 13 bases separating them. Germline CDR1 LNHNV, CDR2 YYDKDF (reference sequence). The CDR3 totals 14 residues. CDR3 DNA sequence: TGTGCCACCAGCAACCGGGCGGACAGCTATGGCTACACCTTC. Translated, it gives CATSNRADSYGYTF.

The CDR3 DNA sequence: TGTGCCAGCAGCTTAAAGGGACTAGCTGACAATGAGCAGTTCTTC. Encoded protein: CASSLKGLADNEQFF. The rearrangement links TRBV7-3 to TRBJ2-1; 9 bases map to TRBD2. Looked up from germline, CDR1 is SGHTA and CDR2 is FQGTGA. The CDR3 covers 15 residues. J gave up 5 bases and V 1 base, and 3 bases lay outside the gene matches. The full variable domain, its missing parts supplied by reference TRBV7-3 and TRBJ2-1, is GAGVSQTPSNKVTEKGKYVELRCDPISGHTALYWYRQSLGQGPEFLIYFQGTGAADDSGLPNDRFFAVRPEGSVSTLKIQRTERGDSAVYLCASSLKGLADNEQFFGPGTRLTVL.

This clone was recorded a few times. The V gene is TRBV7-9, the J gene TRBJ1-5; D not resolved. The germline V and J ends were trimmed by 4 bases and 3 bases, with 4 bases remaining between them. The CDR3 is made up of 12 amino acids. The germline gives CDR1 SEHNR, CDR2 FQNEAQ (reference sequence). The CDR3 region is CASSSDNQPQHF. The CDR3 DNA reads as TGTGCCAGCAGCTCAGACAATCAGCCCCAGCATTTT. The whole variable domain, remainder taken from reference TRBV7-9 and TRBJ1-5, is DTGVSQNPRHKITKRGQNVTFRCDPISEHNRLYWYRQTLGQGPEFLTYFQNEAQLEKSRLLSDRFSAERPKGSFSTLEIQRTEQGDSAMYLCASSSDNQPQHFGDGTRLSIL.

J is TRBJ2-3 and V is TRBV6-6; 10 bases match TRBD2. The germline V gene encodes CDR1 MNHNY and CDR2 SVGAGI (reference sequence). V was pared by 9 bases and J by 1 base, with 7 bases of the junction left unmatched. The CDR3 contains 15 residues. The CDR3 loop reads CASGDTSGGTDTQYF. As DNA, the CDR3 is TGTGCCAGTGGGGATACTAGCGGGGGCACAGATACGCAGTATTTT.

The chain employs TRBV28 and TRBJ1-3; D is undetermined. Trimming cost V 3 bases and J 0 bases, with 12 bases left between them. Germline CDR1 is MDHEN and CDR2 is SYDVKM. There are 16 residues in the CDR3. DNA for the CDR3: TGTGCCAGCAGTTTTAATTCCGGGAGCTCTGGAAACACCATATATTTT. Translating it yields CASSFNSGSSGNTIYF.

Only one count was recorded for this clone. This chain connects TRBV7-2 to TRBJ2-7; perhaps TRBD1 as D (8 bases). The CDR3 contains 15 residues. V was shortened by 4 bases and J by 4 bases, with 17 bases between the two germline ends. CDR1 and CDR2 from the germline V gene are SGHTA and FQGNSA. The CDR3, as DNA: TGTGCCAGCAGCTCCCGGACAGGGCGGGGGTACGAGCAGTACTTC. This sequence encodes CASSSRTGRGYEQYF.

The rearrangement joins TRBV2 to TRBJ1-1; no firm D call. This CDR3 has 14 amino acids. The germline V gene encodes CDR1 SNHLY and CDR2 FYNNEI. V lost 1 base and J 4 bases, leaving 10 bases between the germline ends. The CDR3 protein is CASSEGGRTTEAFF. In DNA form, the CDR3 reads TGTGCCAGCAGTGAAGGTGGCAGAACCACTGAAGCTTTCTTT.

The chain combines TRBV3-1 (or the pseudogene TRBV3-2) with TRBJ2-5; 11 nucleotides line up with TRBD1. After removal of 1 base from V and 5 bases from J, the junction contained 6 bases not matched to a gene. CDR3 size: 16 residues. CDR1 and CDR2 from the germline V gene are LGHDT and YNNKEL (reference sequence). The CDR3 nucleotides are TGTGCCAGCAGCCAAGGTCCGGGACAGGGGGAGGAGACCCAGTACTTC. It yields the protein CASSQGPGQGEETQYF.

This sequence joins TRBV4-2 and TRBJ2-7; 7 nucleotides line up with TRBD2. Germline trimming cut 5 bases from V and 12 bases from J; bases unmatched to any gene: 13. The CDR3 contains 13 residues. The V gene's germline CDR1 is LGHNA and CDR2 YNFKEQ. CDR3 in DNA: TGTGCCAGCAGCTTAGGGGAGGGTGACGTACGGTACTTC. Its translation is CASSLGEGDVRYF.

The chain links TRBV11-2 to TRBJ1-2; D gene unclear. Deletions cut 4 bases from V and 0 bases from J, with 6 bases between. CDR1 is SGHAT, CDR2 FQNNGV, per germline. This CDR3 is built from 13 residues. The CDR3: CASSSGANYGYTF. For the CDR3, the DNA is TGTGCCAGCAGCTCCGGGGCTAACTATGGCTACACCTTC.

This chain uses TRBV5-1 with TRBJ2-7; 8 positions agree with TRBD1. Germline V gives CDR1 SGHRS, CDR2 YFSETQ. J lost 5 bases, V lost 4 bases, and 17 bases had no gene match. This CDR3 comprises 17 residues. The CDR3 sequence: CASSRHLTGTGLNEQYF. CDR3 in DNA: TGCGCCAGCAGCCGACACTTGACCGGGACAGGACTCAACGAGCAGTACTTC.

The chain uses TRBV29-1 and TRBJ1-5, with D maybe TRBD1 (5 bases). Trimming removed 4 bases at V and 5 bases at J, with 9 bases between. This CDR3 spans 12 amino acids. In germline, CDR1 is SQVTM, CDR2 ANQGSEA. CDR3 amino acids: CSVGGGDQPQHF. The DNA for the CDR3 is TGCAGCGTTGGAGGAGGGGATCAGCCCCAGCATTTT.

The chain uses TRBV19 and TRBJ2-5; D is perhaps TRBD2 (7 bases). Deletions cut 0 bases from V and 3 bases from J, with 14 bases between. Germline V gene lookup returns CDR1 LNHDA and CDR2 SQIVND (reference sequence). CDR3 length equals 16 residues. The chain's CDR3 is CASSIDHAGAKETQYF. Written as DNA, the CDR3 is TGTGCCAGTAGTATAGATCACGCGGGGGCGAAAGAGACCCAGTACTTC.

CDR3 coding DNA: TGTGCCAGCAGCCGGAGTCTGAGGAAGGCTCCCCCTCCACGCACAGATACGCAGTATTTT. It specifies CASSRSLRKAPPPRTDTQYF. The chain carries TRBV14 and TRBJ2-3; D call uncertain. The V gene's germline CDR1 is SGHDN and CDR2 FVKESK. Trimming removed 4 bases at V and 1 base at J, with 27 bases between. This CDR3 has 20 residues.

This chain connects TRBV7-2 to TRBJ1-2; 9 bases align to TRBD1. CDR1 and CDR2 (germline): SGHTA, FQGNSA. J gave up 5 bases and V 4 bases, and 5 bases lay outside the gene matches. CDR3 size: 14 residues. CDR3 protein: CASSSRDRAYGYTF. The DNA for the CDR3 is TGTGCCAGCAGCTCCCGGGACAGGGCGTATGGCTACACCTTC. Full variable domain (remainder filled in from reference TRBV7-2 and TRBJ1-2): GAGVSQSPSNKVTEKGKDVELRCDPISGHTALYWYRQSLGQGLEFLIYFQGNSAPDKSGLPSDRFSAERTGGSVSTLTIQRTQQEDSAVYLCASSSRDRAYGYTFGSGTRLTVV.

This clone came up a few times. The genes are TRBV7-2 and TRBJ1-1, with D hard to call. The CDR3 runs 13 residues. The germline V and J ends were trimmed by 1 base and 6 bases, with 9 bases remaining between them. In germline, CDR1 is SGHTA, CDR2 FQGNSA. The DNA for the CDR3 is TGTGCCAGCAGCTTAGGCGGCATCGCTGAAGCTTTCTTT. It encodes CASSLGGIAEAFF.

The chain links TRBV7-2 to TRBJ2-2; 8 nucleotides agree with TRBD2. The CDR3 has 16 amino acids. V dropped 1 base and J dropped 3; count of bases not matched to a gene: 4. Germline CDR1 SGHTA, CDR2 FQGNSA. The DNA for the CDR3 is TGTGCCAGCAGCTTAGTGGGCGGGGGGTACACCGGGGAGCTGTTTTTT. Its protein product is CASSLVGGGYTGELFF.

This chain connects TRBV6-5 to TRBJ2-7; tentative D call: TRBD2 (6 bases). V lost 8 bases to trimming and J lost 7 bases, with 18 bases between them. Germline assignment: CDR1 MNHEY and CDR2 SVGAGI. The length of the CDR3 is 13 residues. Here the CDR3 reads CASRVTPGSEQYF. As DNA, the CDR3 is TGTGCCAGCCGGGTGACGCCCGGGAGTGAGCAGTACTTC.

The CDR3, as DNA: TGTGCCTGGAGCCGAACCCGGGTGTCTGAAGCTTTCTTT. Its translation: CAWSRTRVSEAFF. The chain combines TRBV30 with TRBJ1-1; D is unresolved. This CDR3 region has 13 residues. Trimming pared 3 bases from V and 6 bases from J, leaving 14 bases between. Germline CDR1 is GTSNPN and CDR2 is SVGIG (reference sequence).